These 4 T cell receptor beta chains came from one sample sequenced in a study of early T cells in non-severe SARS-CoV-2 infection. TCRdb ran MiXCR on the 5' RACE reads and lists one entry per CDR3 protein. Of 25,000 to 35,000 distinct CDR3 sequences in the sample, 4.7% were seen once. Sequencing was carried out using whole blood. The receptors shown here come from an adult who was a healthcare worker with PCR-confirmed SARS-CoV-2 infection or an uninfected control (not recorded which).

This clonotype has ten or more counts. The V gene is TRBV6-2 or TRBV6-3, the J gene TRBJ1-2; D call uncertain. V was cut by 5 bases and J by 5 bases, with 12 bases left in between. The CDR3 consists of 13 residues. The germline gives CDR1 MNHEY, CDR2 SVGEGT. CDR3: CASSLTEKYGYTF. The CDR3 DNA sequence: TGTGCCAGCAGTCTTACAGAAAAGTATGGCTACACCTTC.

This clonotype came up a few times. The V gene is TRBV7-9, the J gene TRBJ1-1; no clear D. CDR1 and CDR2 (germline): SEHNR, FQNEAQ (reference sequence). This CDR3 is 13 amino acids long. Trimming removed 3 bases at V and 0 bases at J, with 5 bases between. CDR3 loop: CASSFDMNTEAFF. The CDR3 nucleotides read TGTGCCAGCAGCTTCGACATGAACACTGAAGCTTTCTTT.

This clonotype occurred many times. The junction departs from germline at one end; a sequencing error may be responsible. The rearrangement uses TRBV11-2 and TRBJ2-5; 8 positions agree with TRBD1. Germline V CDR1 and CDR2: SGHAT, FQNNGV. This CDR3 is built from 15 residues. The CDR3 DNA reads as TGTGCCAGCAGCTTTGTGGGACAGGTCCAAGGGACCCAGTACTTC. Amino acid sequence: CASSFVGQVQGTQYF.

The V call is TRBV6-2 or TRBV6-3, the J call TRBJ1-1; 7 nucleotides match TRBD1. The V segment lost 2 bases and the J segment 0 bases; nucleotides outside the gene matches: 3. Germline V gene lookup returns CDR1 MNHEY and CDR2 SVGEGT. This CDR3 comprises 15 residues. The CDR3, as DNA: TGTGCCAGCAGTTACAAGGGGGCGTTGAACACTGAAGCTTTCTTT. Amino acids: CASSYKGALNTEAFF.